These T cell receptor beta chains were read from a single sample in a study of Graves' ophthalmopathy and Graves' hyperthyroidism. From the multiplex PCR reads, TCRdb called clonotypes with MiXCR, one entry per CDR3 protein. This table holds 650,000 to 800,000 distinct CDR3 sequences, over 40% found once. The specimen was peripheral blood. The receptor source for this set is an adult man with Graves' ophthalmopathy. Both conserved end residues are part of each CDR3. Each record gives: D gene, J gene, clone size, V gene, CDR3 DNA, CDR3 protein. A D gene is named only where the DNA matches it firmly. The listing skips clone size in some rows; elsewhere it reads once, few, many or a size class.

D gene: -; J gene: TRBJ1-3; clone size: -; V gene: TRBV13; CDR3 DNA: TGTGCCAGCAGCTTCCCAAAGCTCGGAAACACCATATATTTT; CDR3 protein: CASSFPKLGNTIYF
D gene: -; J gene: TRBJ2-6; clone size: -; V gene: TRBV24-1; CDR3 DNA: TGTGTCACATCGAAGGGTGGGTCTGGGGCCAACGTCCTGACTTTC; CDR3 protein: CVTSKGGSGANVLTF
D gene: TRBD2; J gene: TRBJ2-5; clone size: -; V gene: TRBV29-1; CDR3 DNA: TGCAGCGTTGGAGTAGCGGGAGGGCGGGGGGCCAGGGAGACCCAGTACTTC; CDR3 protein: CSVGVAGGRGARETQYF
D gene: -; J gene: TRBJ1-5; clone size: many; V gene: TRBV20-1; CDR3 DNA: TGCAGTGCTAGATTACAGGCGGATCAGCCCCAGCATTTT; CDR3 protein: CSARLQADQPQHF
D gene: -; J gene: TRBJ1-3; clone size: -; V gene: TRBV12-3/TRBV12-4; CDR3 DNA: TGTGCCAGCAGTCCCATTCGTTGGGGGGAAGTAGCCGGAAACACCATATATTTT; CDR3 protein: CASSPIRWGEVAGNTIYF
D gene: -; J gene: TRBJ2-2; clone size: -; V gene: TRBV14; CDR3 DNA: TGTGCCAGCAGCCACGTTCACCCGAACACCGGGGAGCTGTTTTTT; CDR3 protein: CASSHVHPNTGELFF
D gene: TRBD1; J gene: TRBJ2-7; clone size: many; V gene: TRBV12-3/TRBV12-4; CDR3 DNA: TGTGCCAGCAGTCCCGGACAGGGAGAGCAGTACTTC; CDR3 protein: CASSPGQGEQYF
D gene: -; J gene: TRBJ1-2; clone size: -; V gene: TRBV6-5; CDR3 DNA: TGTGCCAGCAGTTACTCGATTACCCCAGGAATTAACTATGGCTACACCTTC; CDR3 protein: CASSYSITPGINYGYTF
D gene: TRBD2; J gene: TRBJ2-5; clone size: few; V gene: TRBV18; CDR3 DNA: TGTGCCAGCTCACCAAGGGCGCGTCTAGCGGGAGTCGAGACCCAGTACTTC; CDR3 protein: CASSPRARLAGVETQYF
D gene: TRBD1; J gene: TRBJ2-2; clone size: -; V gene: TRBV6-6; CDR3 DNA: TGTGCCAGCAGTGTCCAGGGGGTCGGGGAGCTGGTTTTT; CDR3 protein: CASSVQGVGELVF
D gene: TRBD1; J gene: TRBJ2-5; clone size: many; V gene: TRBV25-1; CDR3 DNA: TGTGCCAGCAGTGAACCCGACAGGGTCTTTCGCGAGACCCAGTACTTC; CDR3 protein: CASSEPDRVFRETQYF
D gene: -; J gene: TRBJ2-5; clone size: -; V gene: TRBV7-9; CDR3 DNA: TGTGCCAGCAGCATGGACCTCCAAGAGACCCAGTACTTC; CDR3 protein: CASSMDLQETQYF
D gene: TRBD1; J gene: TRBJ1-4; clone size: -; V gene: TRBV4-1; CDR3 DNA: TGCGCCAGCAGCCAATCGACAGGGATGGACGAAAAACTGTTTTTT; CDR3 protein: CASSQSTGMDEKLFF
D gene: TRBD1; J gene: TRBJ1-3; clone size: -; V gene: TRBV20-1; CDR3 DNA: TGCAGTGCTAGAGACTTTGGGACAGGGTATTCTGGAAACACCATATATTTT; CDR3 protein: CSARDFGTGYSGNTIYF
D gene: TRBD1; J gene: TRBJ1-6; clone size: -; V gene: TRBV10-3; CDR3 DNA: TGTGCCGCCCAGGGGGCTGCTTCACCCCTCCACTTT; CDR3 protein: CAAQGAASPLHF
D gene: -; J gene: TRBJ2-2; clone size: many; V gene: TRBV6-6; CDR3 DNA: TGTGCCAGCAGTTACTCCGGGGTAACCGGGGAGCTGTTTTTT; CDR3 protein: CASSYSGVTGELFF
D gene: TRBD1; J gene: TRBJ2-5; clone size: -; V gene: TRBV11-3; CDR3 DNA: TGTGCCAGCAGCTTATTCTCAGGGGGCCGGGGGAGATGGGAGACCCAGTACTTC; CDR3 protein: CASSLFSGGRGRWETQYF
D gene: -; J gene: TRBJ1-4; clone size: -; V gene: TRBV7-9; CDR3 DNA: TGTGCCAGCAGTCCCAGGGGACATAAGCTGTTTTTT; CDR3 protein: CASSPRGHKLFF
D gene: TRBD1; J gene: TRBJ1-2; clone size: -; V gene: TRBV7-2; CDR3 DNA: TGTGCCAGCAGCTTACAGGACAGGGAGGGCTACACCTTC; CDR3 protein: CASSLQDREGYTF
D gene: -; J gene: TRBJ2-2; clone size: many; V gene: TRBV2; CDR3 DNA: TGTGCCAGCAGTGTTGGGCCAACGAACACCGGGGAGCTGTTTTTT; CDR3 protein: CASSVGPTNTGELFF
D gene: -; J gene: TRBJ1-1; clone size: many; V gene: TRBV5-1; CDR3 DNA: TGCGCCAGCAGCCCTCCGGGGGGGAACACTGAAGCTTTCTTT; CDR3 protein: CASSPPGGNTEAFF
D gene: -; J gene: TRBJ2-7; clone size: many; V gene: TRBV15; CDR3 DNA: TGTGCCACCAGCAGTGGCCAGGGGATAGCCTACGAGCAGTACTTC; CDR3 protein: CATSSGQGIAYEQYF
D gene: TRBD2; J gene: TRBJ2-2; clone size: few; V gene: TRBV19; CDR3 DNA: TGTGCCAGTAGTTTTAGCGGGAGGGCCGGAGCGAACACCGGGGAGCTGTTTTTT; CDR3 protein: CASSFSGRAGANTGELFF
D gene: -; J gene: TRBJ2-2; clone size: few; V gene: TRBV7-2; CDR3 DNA: TGCGCCAGCAGCCAACCGGGACAAAACACCGGGGAGCTGTTTTTT; CDR3 protein: CASSQPGQNTGELFF
D gene: -; J gene: TRBJ1-1; clone size: many; V gene: TRBV7-6; CDR3 DNA: TGTGCCAGCAGCCCTTCTACAGGGCGGTATGCTGAAGCTTTCTTT; CDR3 protein: CASSPSTGRYAEAFF
D gene: -; J gene: TRBJ1-4; clone size: -; V gene: TRBV2; CDR3 DNA: TGTGCCAGCAGTGAAGGGACTCAAGAAAAACTGTTTTTT; CDR3 protein: CASSEGTQEKLFF
D gene: -; J gene: TRBJ1-1; clone size: few; V gene: TRBV6-1; CDR3 DNA: TGTGCCAGCACCAAAACCGACCTGAACACTGAAGCTTTCTTT; CDR3 protein: CASTKTDLNTEAFF
D gene: TRBD1; J gene: TRBJ1-6; clone size: -; V gene: TRBV7-2; CDR3 DNA: TGTGCCAGCAGCTTAGCGGACGGGACAGCCCATAATTCACCCCTCCACTTT; CDR3 protein: CASSLADGTAHNSPLHF
D gene: -; J gene: TRBJ2-2; clone size: -; V gene: TRBV29-1; CDR3 DNA: TGCAGCGTAGATGACGGGACATTCACCGGGGAGCTGTTTTTT; CDR3 protein: CSVDDGTFTGELFF
D gene: -; J gene: TRBJ1-1; clone size: many; V gene: TRBV20-1; CDR3 DNA: TGCAGTGCTAGCTTAGACACTGAAGCTTTCTTT; CDR3 protein: CSASLDTEAFF
D gene: TRBD1; J gene: TRBJ2-2; clone size: few; V gene: TRBV5-6; CDR3 DNA: TGTGCCAGCAGTATTGTGACAGGGGCGAACACCGGGGAGCTGTTTTTT; CDR3 protein: CASSIVTGANTGELFF
D gene: -; J gene: TRBJ1-1; clone size: -; V gene: TRBV10-3; CDR3 DNA: TGTGCCATCAGCGAGTCGTGGGGCACTGAAGCTTTCTTT; CDR3 protein: CAISESWGTEAFF
D gene: -; J gene: TRBJ1-1; clone size: -; V gene: TRBV30; CDR3 DNA: TGTGCCTGGAATAGAGGGGCTGAAGCTTTCTTT; CDR3 protein: CAWNRGAEAFF
D gene: -; J gene: TRBJ2-5; clone size: many; V gene: TRBV14; CDR3 DNA: TGTGCCAGCAGGCAGGCAGGGGAGACCCAGTACTTC; CDR3 protein: CASRQAGETQYF
D gene: -; J gene: TRBJ1-5; clone size: -; V gene: TRBV14; CDR3 DNA: TGTGCCAGCTCACCCTGGGCGGGGGGCGACAATCAGCCCCAGCATTTT; CDR3 protein: CASSPWAGGDNQPQHF
D gene: -; J gene: TRBJ2-6; clone size: -; V gene: TRBV10-3; CDR3 DNA: TGTGCCATCAGTGAGGGGGCCAACGTCCTGACTTTC; CDR3 protein: CAISEGANVLTF
D gene: -; J gene: TRBJ2-7; clone size: -; V gene: TRBV7-9; CDR3 DNA: TGTGCCAGCAGCTTAGTAGGAGCGGGTGGGCAGTACTTC; CDR3 protein: CASSLVGAGGQYF
D gene: TRBD1; J gene: TRBJ1-1; clone size: many; V gene: TRBV11-2; CDR3 DNA: TGTGCCAGCAGCTCCTACAGGGGGATGAACACTGAAGCTTTCTTT; CDR3 protein: CASSSYRGMNTEAFF
D gene: TRBD2; J gene: TRBJ2-2; clone size: -; V gene: TRBV5-5; CDR3 DNA: TGTGCCAGCAGCTCGCGGGTACTAGCGGGAGTGTCCGGGGAGCTGTTTTTT; CDR3 protein: CASSSRVLAGVSGELFF
D gene: TRBD1; J gene: TRBJ1-1; clone size: few; V gene: TRBV2; CDR3 DNA: TGTGCCAGCAGGACAGGGGACTGGCGCACTGAAGCTTTCTTT; CDR3 protein: CASRTGDWRTEAFF
D gene: -; J gene: TRBJ1-2; clone size: -; V gene: TRBV27; CDR3 DNA: TGTGCCAGCAGTTCCCATCAGGGTAGGGAGTATGGCTACACCTTC; CDR3 protein: CASSSHQGREYGYTF
D gene: TRBD2; J gene: TRBJ2-5; clone size: many; V gene: TRBV11-2; CDR3 DNA: TGTGCCAGCAGCTTCCTGCGGGAGGGCCCTCGAGAGACCCAGTACTTC; CDR3 protein: CASSFLREGPRETQYF
D gene: TRBD1; J gene: TRBJ1-2; clone size: many; V gene: TRBV2; CDR3 DNA: TGTGCCAGCAGTGCCACCCCGACAGGGTGGGACTATGGCTACACCTTC; CDR3 protein: CASSATPTGWDYGYTF
D gene: -; J gene: TRBJ1-2; clone size: -; V gene: TRBV19; CDR3 DNA: TGTGCCAGTAGTATAGATCCCAATAGCTCTGGAAACACCTTC; CDR3 protein: CASSIDPNSSGNTF
D gene: -; J gene: TRBJ1-1; clone size: -; V gene: TRBV19; CDR3 DNA: TGTGCCAGTAGTATTTCGTTAGAAGCTTTCTTT; CDR3 protein: CASSISLEAFF
D gene: -; J gene: TRBJ1-5; clone size: -; V gene: TRBV10-3; CDR3 DNA: TGTGCCAGCAGTTACGAGCTTAACAGGGCGGCTAATCAGCCCCAGCATTTT; CDR3 protein: CASSYELNRAANQPQHF